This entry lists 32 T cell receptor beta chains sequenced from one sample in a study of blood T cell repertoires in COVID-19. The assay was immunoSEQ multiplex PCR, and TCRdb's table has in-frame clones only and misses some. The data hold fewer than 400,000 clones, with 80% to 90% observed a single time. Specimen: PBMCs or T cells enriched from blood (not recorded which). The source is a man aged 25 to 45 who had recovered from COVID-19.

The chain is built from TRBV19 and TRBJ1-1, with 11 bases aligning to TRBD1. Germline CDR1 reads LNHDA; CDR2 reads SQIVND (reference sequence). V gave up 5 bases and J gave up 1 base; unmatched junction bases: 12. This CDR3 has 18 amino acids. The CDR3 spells CASSERTGGVRKNTEAFF. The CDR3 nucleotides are TGTGCCAGTAGTGAAAGGACAGGGGGCGTCCGGAAGAACACTGAAGCTTTCTTT.

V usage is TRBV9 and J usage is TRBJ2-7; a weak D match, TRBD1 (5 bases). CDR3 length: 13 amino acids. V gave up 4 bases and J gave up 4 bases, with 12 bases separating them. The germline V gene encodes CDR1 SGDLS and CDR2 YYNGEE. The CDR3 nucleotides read TGTGCCAGCAGCCTCCAGGGTGATTACGAGCAGTACTTC. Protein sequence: CASSLQGDYEQYF.

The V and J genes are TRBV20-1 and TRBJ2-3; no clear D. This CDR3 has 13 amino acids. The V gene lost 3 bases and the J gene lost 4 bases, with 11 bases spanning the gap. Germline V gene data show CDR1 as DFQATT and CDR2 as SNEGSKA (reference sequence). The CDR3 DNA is TGCAGTGCTAGTATGTCTCTGTCAGATACGCAGTATTTT. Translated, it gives CSASMSLSDTQYF.

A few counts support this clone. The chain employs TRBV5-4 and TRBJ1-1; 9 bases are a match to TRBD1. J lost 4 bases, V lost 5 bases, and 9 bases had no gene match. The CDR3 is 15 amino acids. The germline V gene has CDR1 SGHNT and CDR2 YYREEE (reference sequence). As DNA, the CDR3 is TGTGCCAGCAGTCCTACAGGGGGCAGGGGCACTGAAGCTTTCTTT. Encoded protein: CASSPTGGRGTEAFF.

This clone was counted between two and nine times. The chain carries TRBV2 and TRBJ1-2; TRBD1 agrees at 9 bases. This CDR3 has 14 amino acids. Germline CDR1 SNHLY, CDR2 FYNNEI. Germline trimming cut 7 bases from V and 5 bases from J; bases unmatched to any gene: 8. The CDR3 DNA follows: TGTGCCAGCATGTGGACAGGGGATTTTTATGGCTACACCTTC. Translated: CASMWTGDFYGYTF.

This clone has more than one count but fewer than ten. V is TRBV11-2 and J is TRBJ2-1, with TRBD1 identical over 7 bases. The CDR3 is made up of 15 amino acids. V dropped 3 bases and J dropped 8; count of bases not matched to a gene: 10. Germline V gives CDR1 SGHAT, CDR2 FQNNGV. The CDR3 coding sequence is TGTGCCAGCAGCTTCAGACAGGGTTCCAGCCATGAGCAGTTCTTC. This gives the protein CASSFRQGSSHEQFF.

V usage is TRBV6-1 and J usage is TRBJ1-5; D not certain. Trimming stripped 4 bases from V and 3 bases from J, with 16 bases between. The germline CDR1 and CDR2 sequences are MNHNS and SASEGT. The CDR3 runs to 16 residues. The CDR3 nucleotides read TGTGCCAGCAGTGGAAAAGACACCTTCCCCAATCAGCCCCAGCATTTT. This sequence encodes CASSGKDTFPNQPQHF.

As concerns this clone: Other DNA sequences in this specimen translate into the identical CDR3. The CDR3 loop is CASRTGPEAFF. The CDR3 region has the DNA TGTGCCAGCAGGACAGGGCCCGAAGCTTTCTTT. The J gene is TRBJ1-1, the V gene TRBV2, with TRBD1 matching over 7 bases. The V gene end was trimmed by 6 bases and the J gene end by 8 bases; junction bases not matched to a gene: 3. Germline loops: CDR1 SNHLY, CDR2 FYNNEI. This CDR3 region has 11 residues. Using reference TRBV2 and TRBJ1-1 for the parts outside the CDR3, the full variable domain is EPEVTQTPSHQVTQMGQEVILRCVPISNHLYFYWYRQILGQKVEFLVSFYNNEISEKSEIFDDQFSVERPDGSNFTLKIRSTKLEDSAMYFCASRTGPEAFFGQGTRLTVV.

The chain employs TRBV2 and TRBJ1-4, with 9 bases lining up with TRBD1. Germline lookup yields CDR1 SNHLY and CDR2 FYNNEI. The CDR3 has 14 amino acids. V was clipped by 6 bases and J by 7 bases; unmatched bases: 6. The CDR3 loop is CASRWDRESEKLFF. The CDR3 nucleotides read TGTGCCAGCAGGTGGGACAGGGAAAGTGAAAAACTGTTTTTT.

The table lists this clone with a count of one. CDR3 residues: CATSRDRRGPMEQYF. In nucleotides, the CDR3 is TGTGCCACCAGCAGAGATCGAAGGGGCCCAATGGAGCAGTACTTC. The chain uses TRBV15 and TRBJ2-7; D may be TRBD1 (5 bases). The CDR3 is made up of 15 amino acids. Germline assignment: CDR1 LNHNV and CDR2 YYDKDF (reference sequence). V was cut by 0 bases and J by 7 bases, with 16 bases left in between.

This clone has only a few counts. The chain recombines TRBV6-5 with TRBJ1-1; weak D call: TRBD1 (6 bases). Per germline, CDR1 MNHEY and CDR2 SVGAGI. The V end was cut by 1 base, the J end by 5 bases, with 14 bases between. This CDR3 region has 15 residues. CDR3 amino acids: CASSYWQGTGTEAFF. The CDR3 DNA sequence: TGTGCCAGCAGTTACTGGCAGGGGACGGGGACTGAAGCTTTCTTT.

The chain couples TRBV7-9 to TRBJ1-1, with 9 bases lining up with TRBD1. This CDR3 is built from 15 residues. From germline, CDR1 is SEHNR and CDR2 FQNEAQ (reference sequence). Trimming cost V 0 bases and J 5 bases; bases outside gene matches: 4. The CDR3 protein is CASSLATGGETEAFF. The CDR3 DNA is TGTGCCAGCAGCTTAGCTACAGGGGGCGAGACTGAAGCTTTCTTT.

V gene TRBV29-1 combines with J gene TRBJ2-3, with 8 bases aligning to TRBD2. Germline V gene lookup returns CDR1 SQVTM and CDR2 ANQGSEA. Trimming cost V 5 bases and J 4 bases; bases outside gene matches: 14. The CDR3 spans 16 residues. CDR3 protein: CSVRGGGSGGPDTQYF. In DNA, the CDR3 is TGCAGCGTTCGAGGAGGGGGGTCGGGAGGGCCAGATACGCAGTATTTT.

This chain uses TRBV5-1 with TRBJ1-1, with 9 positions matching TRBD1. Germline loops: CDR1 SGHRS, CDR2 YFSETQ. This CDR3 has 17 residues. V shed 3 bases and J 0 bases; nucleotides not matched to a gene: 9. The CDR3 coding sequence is TGCGCCAGCAGCTATAAAACAGGGGGCCGGATGAACACTGAAGCTTTCTTT. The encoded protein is CASSYKTGGRMNTEAFF.

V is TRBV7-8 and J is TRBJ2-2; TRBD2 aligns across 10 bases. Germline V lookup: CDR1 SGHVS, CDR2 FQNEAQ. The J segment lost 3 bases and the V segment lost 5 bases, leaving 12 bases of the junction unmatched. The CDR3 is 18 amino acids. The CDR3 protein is CASSPRRVLAGDTGELFF. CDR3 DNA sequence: TGTGCCAGCAGCCCTAGGAGGGTTCTAGCGGGGGACACCGGGGAGCTGTTTTTT. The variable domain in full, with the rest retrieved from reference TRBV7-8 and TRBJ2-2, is GAGVSQSPRYKVAKRGQDVALRCDPISGHVSLFWYQQALGQGPEFLTYFQNEAQLDKSGLPSDRFFAERPEGSVSTLKIQRTQQEDSAVYLCASSPRRVLAGDTGELFFGEGSRLTVL.

The CDR3 sequence is CASSYPGQRNTGELFF. The CDR3 DNA follows: TGTGCCAGCAGCTACCCGGGACAGAGGAACACCGGGGAGCTGTTTTTT. This sequence joins TRBV5-4 and TRBJ2-2; 7 bases align to TRBD1. The CDR3 totals 16 residues. V lost 3 bases and J lost 1; bases outside the gene matches: 6. Germline CDR1 is SGHNT and CDR2 is YYREEE (reference sequence).

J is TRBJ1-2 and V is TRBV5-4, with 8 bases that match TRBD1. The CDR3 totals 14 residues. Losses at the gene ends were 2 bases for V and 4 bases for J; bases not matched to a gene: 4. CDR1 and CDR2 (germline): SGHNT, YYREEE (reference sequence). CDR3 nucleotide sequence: TGTGCCAGCAGCTTAAGGACAGGGCTCTATGGCTACACCTTC. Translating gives CASSLRTGLYGYTF. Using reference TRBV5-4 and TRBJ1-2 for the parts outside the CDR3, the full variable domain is ETGVTQSPTHLIKTRGQQVTLRCSSQSGHNTVSWYQQALGQGPQFIFQYYREEENGRGNFPPRFSGLQFPNYSSELNVNALELDDSALYLCASSLRTGLYGYTFGSGTRLTVV.

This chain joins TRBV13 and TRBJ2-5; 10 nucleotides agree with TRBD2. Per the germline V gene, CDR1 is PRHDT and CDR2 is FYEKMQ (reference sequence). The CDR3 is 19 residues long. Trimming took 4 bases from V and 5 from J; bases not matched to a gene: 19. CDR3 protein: CASSSGTSPIAGGRETQYF. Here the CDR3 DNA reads TGTGCCAGCAGCTCGGGCACCTCCCCAATAGCGGGGGGCCGGGAGACCCAGTACTTC.

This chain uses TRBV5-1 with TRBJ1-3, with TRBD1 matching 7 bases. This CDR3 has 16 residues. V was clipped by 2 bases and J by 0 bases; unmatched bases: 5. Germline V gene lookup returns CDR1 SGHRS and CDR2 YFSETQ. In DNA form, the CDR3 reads TGCGCCAGCAGCTTACGAGGACAGGACTCTGGAAACACCATATATTTT. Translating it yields CASSLRGQDSGNTIYF.

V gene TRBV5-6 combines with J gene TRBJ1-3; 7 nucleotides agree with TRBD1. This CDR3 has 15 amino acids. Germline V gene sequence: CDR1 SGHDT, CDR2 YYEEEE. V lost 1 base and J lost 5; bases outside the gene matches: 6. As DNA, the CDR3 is TGTGCCAGCAGCTTGAAGGGGGCGCGAAGAAACACCATATATTTT. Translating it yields CASSLKGARRNTIYF.

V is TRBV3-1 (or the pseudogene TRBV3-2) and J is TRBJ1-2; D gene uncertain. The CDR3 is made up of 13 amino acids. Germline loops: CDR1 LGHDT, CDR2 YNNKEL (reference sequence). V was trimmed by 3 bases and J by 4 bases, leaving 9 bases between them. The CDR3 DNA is TGTGCCAGCAGCCAGGGCGCCTCCTATGGCTACACCTTC. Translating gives CASSQGASYGYTF.

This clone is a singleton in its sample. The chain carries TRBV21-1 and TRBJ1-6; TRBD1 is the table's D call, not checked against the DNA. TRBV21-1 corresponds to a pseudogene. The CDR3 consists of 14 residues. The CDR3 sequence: CASSKDTYNSPLHF. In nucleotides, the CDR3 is TGTGCCAGCAGCAAAGACACCTATAATTCACCCCTCCACTTT.

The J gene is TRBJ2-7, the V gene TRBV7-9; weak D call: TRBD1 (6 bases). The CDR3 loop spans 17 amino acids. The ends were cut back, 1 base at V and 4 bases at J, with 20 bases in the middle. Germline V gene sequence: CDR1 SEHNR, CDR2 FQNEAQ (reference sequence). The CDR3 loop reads CASSLGPGHGPRYEQYF. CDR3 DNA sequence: TGTGCCAGCAGCTTAGGGCCGGGACACGGACCTCGGTACGAGCAGTACTTC.

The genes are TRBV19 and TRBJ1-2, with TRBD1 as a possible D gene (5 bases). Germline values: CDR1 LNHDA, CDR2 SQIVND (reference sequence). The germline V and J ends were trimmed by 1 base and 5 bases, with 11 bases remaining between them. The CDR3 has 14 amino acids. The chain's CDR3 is CASSIGEGRYGYTF. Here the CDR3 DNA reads TGTGCCAGTAGTATAGGGGAGGGGCGATATGGCTACACCTTC.

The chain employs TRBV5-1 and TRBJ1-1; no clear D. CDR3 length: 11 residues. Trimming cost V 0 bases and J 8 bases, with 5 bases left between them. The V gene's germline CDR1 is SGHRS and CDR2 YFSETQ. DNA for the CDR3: TGCGCCAGCAGCTTGGGTACAGAAGCTTTCTTT. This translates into CASSLGTEAFF.

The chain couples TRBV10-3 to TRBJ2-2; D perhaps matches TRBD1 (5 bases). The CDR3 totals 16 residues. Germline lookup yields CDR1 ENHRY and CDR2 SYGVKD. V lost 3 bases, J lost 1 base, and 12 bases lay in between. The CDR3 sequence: CAISDRQKQNTGELFF. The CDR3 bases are TGTGCCATCAGTGATAGACAGAAGCAGAACACCGGGGAGCTGTTTTTT.

The CDR3 reads CASSQDALSYEQYF. CDR3 bases: TGTGCCAGCAGCCAAGATGCACTATCCTACGAGCAGTACTTC. V usage is TRBV4-2 and J usage is TRBJ2-7; the D is unclear. The germline V gene has CDR1 LGHNA and CDR2 YNFKEQ. CDR3 length equals 14 residues. Trimming shortened V by 0 bases and J by 1 base, and 7 bases separated the two germline ends.

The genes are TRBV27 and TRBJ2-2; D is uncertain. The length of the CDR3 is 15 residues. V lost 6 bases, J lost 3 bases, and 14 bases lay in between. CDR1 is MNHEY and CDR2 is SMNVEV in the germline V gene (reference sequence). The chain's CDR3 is CASRSGRLYTGELFF. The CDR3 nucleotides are TGTGCCAGCAGGTCAGGCAGGTTATACACCGGGGAGCTGTTTTTT.

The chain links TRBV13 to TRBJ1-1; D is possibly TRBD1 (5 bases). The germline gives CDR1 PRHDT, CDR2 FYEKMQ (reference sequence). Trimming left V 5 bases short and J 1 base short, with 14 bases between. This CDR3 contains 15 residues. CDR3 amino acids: CASSDPTGGNTEAFF. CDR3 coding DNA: TGTGCCAGCAGCGATCCTACAGGCGGGAACACTGAAGCTTTCTTT.

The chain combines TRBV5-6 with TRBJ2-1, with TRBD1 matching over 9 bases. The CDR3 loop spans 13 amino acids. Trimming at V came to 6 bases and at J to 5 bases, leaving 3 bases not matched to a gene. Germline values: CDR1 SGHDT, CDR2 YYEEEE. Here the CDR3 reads CASTGTGNNEQFF. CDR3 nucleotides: TGTGCCAGCACCGGGACAGGGAACAATGAGCAGTTCTTC.

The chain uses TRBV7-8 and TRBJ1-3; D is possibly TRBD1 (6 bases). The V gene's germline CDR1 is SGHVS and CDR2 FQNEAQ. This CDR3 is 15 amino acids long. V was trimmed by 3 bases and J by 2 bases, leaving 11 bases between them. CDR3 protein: CASSFRTETGNTIYF. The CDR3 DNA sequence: TGTGCCAGCAGCTTCCGGACAGAAACTGGAAACACCATATATTTT.

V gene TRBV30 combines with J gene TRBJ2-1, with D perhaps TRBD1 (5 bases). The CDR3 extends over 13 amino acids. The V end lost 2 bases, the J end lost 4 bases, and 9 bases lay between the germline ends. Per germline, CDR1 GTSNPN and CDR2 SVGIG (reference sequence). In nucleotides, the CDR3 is TGTGCCTGGAGTAAGGACAATTACAATGAGCAGTTCTTC. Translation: CAWSKDNYNEQFF.